This TCR beta chain is from a study of cytomegalovirus exposure and HLA in healthy donors (dated by TCRdb to the late 2010s). As for the study more broadly: An earlier analysis of a few hundred of the donors reported approximately 260 Gb of sequence data and around 110 million unique TCR beta sequences obtained from 150 million to 200 million T cells. To predict cytomegalovirus infection status, the study combined high-throughput TCR immunosequencing, statistical association of individual TCRs with disease status, and machine learning. To decide whether each TCR beta V gene segment behaved as functional or pseudogenic, an earlier analysis of some 600 of the donors relied on high-throughput TCR beta sequencing. Besides the first cohort of approximately 710 subjects, a separate validation cohort made up of roughly 120 different subjects was used. The study used immunosequencing to profile the T cell repertoires of 666 subjects and linked those repertoires to cytomegalovirus serostatus. Genome-wide SNP genotypes for about three fifths of the roughly 670 donors were used in a later genetic analysis, which treated that subset as a discovery cohort. Roughly 5 DR-DQ haplotypes were handled as single units for association and clustering because linkage in the cohort was strong. Among about 400 genotyped donors of the cohort, an average of around 220,000 unique TCR beta nucleotide sequences was sequenced per donor, of which about 18% were non-productive. Of the roughly 400 genotyped donors, approximately 81% were placed in the genetic ancestry cluster associated with self-reported Caucasian donors. Rather than using new phenotypic data, the later analysis identified candidate immune exposures from TCR beta sequences and from how often those sequences occurred across donors. To study patterns of TCR occurrence, a later analysis re-analyzed previously published TCR beta repertoires from 500 to 850 donors and added high-resolution HLA genotyping. Both class I and class II loci were covered by HLA typing, at four-digit resolution. Donor age, sex, ethnicity and CMV serostatus were compiled alongside the repertoire data. All discovery cohort repertoires had been generated using a single sequencing platform. The number of donors typed differed by locus, with roughly 629-640 for A, B, C, DRB1 and DQB1, 522 for DQA1, approximately 570 for DPA1, and about 450 for DPB1. The study aimed to test whether cataloging public T cell receptors could reveal signatures of past pathogen exposure. An early release that covered about 640 HLA-typed donors contained around 330 gigabases of sequencing data and around 80 million unique TCR sequences. The research as a whole found: Presence/absence analyses assumed roughly uniform sequencing depth across donors, an assumption that may not hold. Because HLA typing was missing for some donors at each locus, association tests included only the typed subset. A later analysis reported that several top co-occurrence clusters appeared linked to parvovirus B19, influenza, CMV and Epstein-Barr virus. In an earlier analysis of some 500 of the donors, most TCR beta V segments appeared in productive rearrangements about 87% or about 30% of the time, broadly matching IMGT annotations. Compared with the 666-donor mean, donors in an Asian-associated ancestry cluster had fewer N-insertions in productive TCRs, according to a later genetic analysis. Assigning TCR associations to individual alleles was difficult when HLA alleles, especially DR and DQ, strongly co-occurred. Because counts were too low, seventeen rarely observed V segments, including chromosome 9 orphons, were excluded from the earlier analysis of 587 of the donors. In a later analysis, TCR association rates were found to vary across HLA loci, with the most associated TCRs seen for DRB1 alleles and the fewest for HLA-C alleles. Only TCR beta chains were sequenced in this cohort, and the absence of alpha or paired-chain data limited detectable features. In a later analysis, HLA-associated TCR beta chains showed more clonal expansion and lower generation probabilities than non-associated chains that were equally common. In vitro tests confirmed that a few of the cytomegalovirus-associated TCR beta chains recognize cytomegalovirus antigens. Most TCR sequences were seen in very few donors, while some public TCRs were found in many individuals. A total of fewer than 200 TCR beta chains were listed by the study as associated with cytomegalovirus. In a later genetic analysis, a missense DCLRE1C variant was associated with V-gene and J-gene trimming of TCR beta chains, and the association was replicated in an independent cohort. Correlated functional status among segregating V segments might be attributable to linkage disequilibrium, but an unknown experimental factor could not be ruled out. Cytomegalovirus status was reported to be diagnosed by the classifier with high specificity and sensitivity in both the original and validation cohorts. The authors suggested that the approach could potentially be extended to other disease states and immunological phenotypes. A further reported finding was that TCR beta sequences accurately predicted the HLA-A and HLA-B alleles for most subjects in the first cohort. A later analysis found that most CMV-associated TCR beta chains appeared HLA-restricted, with HLA associations seemingly driven largely by CMV exposure. At a false discovery rate of 0.05, a later analysis linked some 18,000 TCR beta sequences to specific HLA alleles. A cluster of highly shared sequence variants was judged likely to be a technical artifact of the sequencing pipeline. Immune exposure information for the cohort was limited to CMV serostatus.

The cohort was made up of 666 healthy bone marrow donors. All cohort members were sampled while nominally healthy, although unrecorded immune exposures were likely present. The donor tested CMV seropositive and was one of the 289 seropositive cohort members. Every donor gave a peripheral blood sample, and the peripheral blood mononuclear cells from that sample were used for TCR beta sequencing. Genomic DNA extraction from the blood cell samples was performed with the Qiagen DNeasy Blood Extraction Kit. Regarding this clone: Its recognized antigen is unknown. Qualities for individual bases were not recorded, and no much larger clone is one base off.

Library construction relied on the immunoSEQ multiplex PCR assay. A mixture of 60 forward primers for TCR Vbeta segments and 13 reverse primers for TCR Jbeta segments was used in the multiplex PCR. Amplification of the CDR3 region of rearranged TCR beta genes was performed with a multiplex PCR assay on genomic DNA. Amplified TCR beta libraries were sequenced as 87-base-pair reads on the Illumina HiSeq System. On the authors' methods: A later analysis counted 65 million to 90 million unique TCR beta chains across the 670 or so repertoires, and 9.5 million to 11 million of these chains were shared by at least two donors. Raw reads were error-corrected and collapsed into unique sequences with a nearest-neighbor algorithm that merged closely related sequences to remove PCR and sequencing errors. Alignment of CDR3 sequences to IMGT reference sequences was used to assign V, D and J gene segments. For a sequence to be retained, at least a six-nucleotide match to both a V gene segment and a J gene segment was required. Rearrangements were classified as productive when the CDR3 lacked stop codons and remained in frame with V and J, and all other rearrangements were classified as non-productive. Following IMGT convention, CDR3 was defined as the stretch from the second conserved V-encoded cysteine up to the conserved J-encoded phenylalanine. The earlier analysis of 587 of the donors excluded sequences that lacked an unambiguous match to a single V gene segment. An earlier analysis of just under 600 of the donors called V segments functional above 56.7% productive rearrangements and segregating when the between-donor standard deviation exceeded 5%. A statistical classification framework was developed to diagnose cytomegalovirus status using the catalog of TCR beta chain sequences. In a later analysis, TCR nucleotide sequences were compared against IMGT/GENE-DB human TR gene sequences so that V and J genes could be assigned. A later analysis assigned CDR3 sequences and most-parsimonious VDJ recombination scenarios with the TCRdist pipeline. In a later analysis, each TCR beta chain was defined by its CDR3 amino acid sequence together with its V-gene family, and reads lacking a unique V-gene family were excluded. As a way to deal with suspected cross-contamination and a sequencing artifact, a later analysis dropped 640 or so nucleotide sequences that were highly shared and had low generation probability. For each public chain, a later analysis derived a clonal expansion index from normalized ranks of inferred template counts within each repertoire. A later analysis computed generation probabilities with a VDJ recombination model fitted to out-of-frame rearrangements, and checked the results against IGoR. A later analysis scored TCR-TCR, TCR-HLA and TCR-CMV co-occurrence with hypergeometric tests, applying a repertoire-size bias correction to TCR pairs. False discovery rates were estimated in a later analysis by permuting HLA or CMV assignments 20 times. In a later analysis, co-occurring TCRs were grouped using DBSCAN, and TCRdist sequence similarity was added for clustering within HLA-allele-positive subsets. Co-occurrence clustering excluded repertoires with fewer than 30,000 or more than 120,000 public chains, plus five with anomalous nucleotide sharing. In its TCRdb copy, this immuneACCESS table keeps in-frame sequences only and misses some clones. Where compared with another copy, unresolved V genes explain less than half of these, and the others have no known cause. Clonal size and the V and J genes are those of that table, whereas D and trimming came from the DNA. This sample gives about 160,000 clones in total; approximately 78% of them show up just once. The leading ten clones occupy approximately 1% of the sample.

Sequences were obtained from PBMCs. The receptor was isolated from a girl aged 2 to 10 in good health and CMV-seropositive.

CDR3 protein: CASSLEEPGLAGEPGELFF. The sequenced DNA is TGTGCCAGCAGTTTAGAGGAGCCGGGACTAGCGGGAGAACCCGGGGAGCTGTTTTTT. The chain links TRBV27 with TRBJ2-2; a stretch of 14 junction bases matches TRBD2. The CDR3 starts with the cysteine, ends with the phenylalanine, and has 19 residues. Just the 57-base CDR3 DNA is kept, in frame starting at base 1. The germline V gene (reference sequence) supplies CDR1 MNHEY and CDR2 SMNVEV. The germline V end is reduced by 2 bases and the J end by 6 bases; junction bases left unmatched: 11.